This T cell receptor beta chain came from a study of blood T cell repertoires in COVID-19. Study-level information: T cells, B-cell-depleted T cells, or PBMCs supplied cDNA or gDNA.

In the authors' methods: Reference gene primers were amplified, and this amplification served to estimate nucleated cell counts. Repertoires were generated with immunoSEQ multiplex PCR, while TCRdb's copy carries only in-frame clones and drops some. V and J calls and clone size are those listed in that table; D and trimming were worked out from the DNA. Here the sample spans about 260,000 clones, approximately 90% being singletons. The CDR3 has 13 amino acids. Losses at the gene ends were 4 bases for V and 5 bases for J; bases not matched to a gene: 0. Resolution of symptoms, clearance, or two negative PCRs was present in recovered Cohort 3 donors. This clone came up once.

Specimen: PBMCs or T cells enriched from blood (not recorded which). The TCR originated in a woman under 30 who had recovered from COVID-19. This chain links TRBV12-3 or TRBV12-4 with TRBJ1-4; 8 bases are shared with TRBD1. Here the CDR3 reads CASSYRGNEKLFF. The CDR3 DNA follows: TGTGCCAGCAGTTACAGGGGGAATGAAAAACTGTTTTTT.